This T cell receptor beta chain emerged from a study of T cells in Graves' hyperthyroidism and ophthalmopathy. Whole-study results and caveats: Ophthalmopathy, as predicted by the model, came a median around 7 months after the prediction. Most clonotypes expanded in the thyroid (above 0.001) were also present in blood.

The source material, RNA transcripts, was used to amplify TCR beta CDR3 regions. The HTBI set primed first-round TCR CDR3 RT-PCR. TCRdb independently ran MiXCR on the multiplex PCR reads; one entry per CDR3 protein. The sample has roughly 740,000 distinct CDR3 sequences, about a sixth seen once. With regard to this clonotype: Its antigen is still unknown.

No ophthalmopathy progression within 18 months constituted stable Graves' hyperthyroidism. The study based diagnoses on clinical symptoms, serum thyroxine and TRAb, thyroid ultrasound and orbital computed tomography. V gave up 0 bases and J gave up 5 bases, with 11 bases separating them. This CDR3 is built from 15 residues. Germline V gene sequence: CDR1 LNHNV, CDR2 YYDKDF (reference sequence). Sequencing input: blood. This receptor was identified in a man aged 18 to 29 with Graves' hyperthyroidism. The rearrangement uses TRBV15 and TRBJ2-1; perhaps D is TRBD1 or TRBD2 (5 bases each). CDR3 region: CATSRDLGDNNEQFF. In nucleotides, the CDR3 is TGTGCCACCAGCAGAGATCTGGGGGATAACAATGAGCAGTTCTTC. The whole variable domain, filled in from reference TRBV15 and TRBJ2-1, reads DAMVIQNPRYQVTQFGKPVTLSCSQTLNHNVMYWYQQKSSQAPKLLFHYYDKDFNNEADTPDNFQSRRPNTSFCFLDIRSPGLGDTAMYLCATSRDLGDNNEQFFGPGTRLTVL.